Below, one T cell receptor (beta chain) is given with its context. Original handling: Researchers report that nucleated cell counts were estimated from reference gene primer amplification. The assay was immunoSEQ multiplex PCR, and TCRdb's table has in-frame clones only and misses some. The V and J calls and the clone size are those of that table, but D and trimming were determined from the DNA. This sample has about 140,000 clones, with 85% to 90% found just once. This specimen belongs to a study of blood T cell repertoires in COVID-19. Overall study: Sample material is recorded as cDNA or gDNA derived from T cells, B-cell-depleted T cells, or PBMCs.

This CDR3 is 18 amino acids long. V shed 0 bases and J 6 bases; nucleotides not matched to a gene: 15. CDR1 is SGHNT, CDR2 YYREEE, per germline (reference sequence). The sequence was obtained from a woman aged 55-69 years with acute or convalescent COVID-19. The sequenced sample consisted of peripheral blood. The chain links TRBV5-4 to TRBJ2-1; TRBD2 aligns across 7 bases. The CDR3 here is CASSLGLRAGVSLNEQFF. For the CDR3, the DNA is TGTGCCAGCAGCTTGGGGCTAAGGGCGGGGGTCTCCCTCAATGAGCAGTTCTTC.